Sequencing of this T cell receptor beta chain was carried out in a study of T cell responses to AZD1222 COVID-19 vaccine. TCRdb keeps only in-frame clones here, not all; method: immunoSEQ multiplex PCR. The sample contains about 190,000 clones, about 94% of which appear only once. This clone was counted only a few times. This CDR3 contains 16 residues. Germline assignment: CDR1 MNHEY and CDR2 SVGEGT. V shed 4 bases and J 0 bases; nucleotides not matched to a gene: 4. The starting material was peripheral blood, obtained on day 0 of AZD1222 vaccination. The genes are TRBV6-2 or TRBV6-3 and TRBJ2-2, with TRBD1 matching 8 bases. This clonotype was sampled from an adult in good health. The CDR3 DNA reads TGTGCCAGCAGTTTCCGGACAGGGCCGAACACCGGGGAGCTGTTTTTT. It is translated as CASSFRTGPNTGELFF.